A selection of T cell receptor beta chains follows, all from one sample in a study of blood T cell repertoires in COVID-19. Libraries were prepared by immunoSEQ multiplex PCR; TCRdb keeps only in-frame clonotypes and omits some of them. The table shows 310,000 or so clones, with 90% occurring only once. The sample was PBMCs or T cells enriched from blood (not recorded which). The receptors shown here come from a woman between 18 and 29 years old with acute COVID-19. Each CDR3 is given with its conserved first and last residue. Size is stated for part of the rows, as once, few or many counts, or as a class when the clone is expanded.

abundance,j_gene,v_gene,CDR3aa
once,TRBJ2-1,TRBV24-1,CATSDPTSGRGYNEQFF
NA,TRBJ2-2,TRBV27,CASYGAVGGELFF
NA,TRBJ1-2,TRBV6-5,CASAKGKTSSYTF
NA,TRBJ1-5,TRBV7-9,CASSLGGQGTGNQPQHF
NA,TRBJ2-1,TRBV5-1,CASSLAGTEHNEQFF
NA,TRBJ1-3,TRBV2,CASQTGYSGNTIYF
NA,TRBJ2-2,TRBV6-5,CASSISGNTGELFF
NA,TRBJ1-2,TRBV27,CASSTRGRTPRNYTF
few,TRBJ2-7,TRBV6-4,CASSEHGGGSYEQYF
NA,TRBJ2-5,TRBV18,CASATGTGSSETQYF
NA,TRBJ2-3,TRBV27,CASSSSSGRGTDTQYF
NA,TRBJ2-1,TRBV2,CASSEEAGAYNEQFF
once,TRBJ1-2,TRBV27,CASKRGQGTHGYTF
NA,TRBJ1-4,TRBV3-1/TRBV3-2,CASSQGQGAFIGEKLFF
NA,TRBJ2-1,TRBV18,CASSPTRESAYNEQFF
NA,TRBJ2-7,TRBV24-1,CATSERAGARGEQYF
NA,TRBJ2-1,TRBV7-9,CASSRAGWAYNEQFF
NA,TRBJ1-1,TRBV21-1,CASSKEEGNTEAFF
NA,TRBJ2-5,TRBV11-2,CASSSPLLAGGPKETQYF
NA,TRBJ2-1,TRBV28,CASTDPGLAGVGNEQFF
NA,TRBJ1-1,TRBV5-8,CASSLAPTGFTEAFF
NA,TRBJ2-1,TRBV10-3,CAISESMTGGPGNEQFF
NA,TRBJ1-2,TRBV7-2,CASSQADRVVRRDYGYTF
NA,TRBJ1-1,TRBV18,CASSPETGADEAFF
NA,TRBJ2-5,TRBV7-3,CASSSSGGETQYF
NA,TRBJ2-1,TRBV19,CASKPIGQGFFGEQFF
NA,TRBJ2-2,TRBV6-5,CASSYSRTGASGELFF
NA,TRBJ2-1,TRBV5-6,CASSPTGTSGRATEQFF
NA,TRBJ2-7,TRBV30,CAWSGDYEQYF
NA,TRBJ2-3,TRBV5-1,CASSPAGGTGTDTQYF
NA,TRBJ1-1,TRBV4-1,CASSLDNGGSEAFF
NA,TRBJ1-6,TRBV11-2,CASKQGTDYYNSPLHF
few,TRBJ2-7,TRBV29-1,CSVEGGGLGYEQYF
NA,TRBJ1-2,TRBV6-1,CASSEAATHRGYTF
NA,TRBJ2-7,TRBV5-1,CASSSLGQLLDEQYF
NA,TRBJ2-3,TRBV27,CASSRAGTDTQYF
NA,TRBJ1-6,TRBV27,CASSLIGSPLHF
NA,TRBJ2-1,TRBV11-2,CASSLVETSGSNEQFF
once,TRBJ2-7,TRBV28,CASSPSGRAPEQYF
NA,TRBJ2-2,TRBV6-5,CASSYEAGTGELFF
few,TRBJ1-4,TRBV7-2,CASSHPDRASEKLFF
NA,TRBJ1-2,TRBV18,CASSQGQGYGYTF
NA,TRBJ2-7,TRBV5-1,CASRWLADAYEQYF
NA,TRBJ2-7,TRBV6-6,CASSFGGGTAYEQYF